This T cell receptor beta chain derives from a study of metastatic and nonmetastatic thyroid tumors. TCRdb re-clonotyped the PCR reads via MiXCR. The sample lists 53,000 or so clones, around 20% occurring once. This clone was detected ten times or more. Trimming shortened V by 0 bases and J by 5 bases, and 11 bases separated the two germline ends. Germline V gene sequence: CDR1 KGHDR, CDR2 SFDVKD. The CDR3 covers 15 residues. Before thyroid surgery, none of the patients had received any treatment. The J gene is TRBJ2-3, the V gene TRBV24-1; D might be TRBD2 (6 bases). Specimen: blood. The receptor comes from a female donor with papillary thyroid cancer or a benign thyroid nodule (not recorded which). Some clones in this sample may be carry-over from other donors' samples. This CDR3 is CATSDLGSGEDTQYF. The CDR3 region has the DNA TGTGCCACCAGTGATTTGGGATCGGGAGAAGATACGCAGTATTTT.